The 27 T cell receptor beta chains listed next were all sequenced from one sample in a study of blood T cell repertoires in COVID-19. The method was immunoSEQ multiplex PCR; TCRdb's version includes in-frame clones alone and lacks a portion of them. The repertoire includes about 47,000 clones, 68% of them detected once, and approximately 9% sits in the top ten. The sequencing input was peripheral blood. The receptors come from a woman between 65 and 79 years old with acute or convalescent COVID-19.

This clone occurred once. V gene TRBV28 combines with J gene TRBJ1-5, with D maybe TRBD1 (5 bases). V dropped 3 bases and J dropped 7 bases, with 13 bases sitting between them. CDR1 and CDR2 (germline): MDHEN, SYDVKM. The CDR3 length is 14 residues. CDR3: CASSFRGETQPQHF. CDR3 in DNA: TGTGCCAGCAGTTTTCGGGGGGAAACGCAGCCCCAGCATTTT.

V is TRBV12-3 or TRBV12-4 and J is TRBJ2-2, with 8 bases lining up with TRBD1. The CDR3 runs to 13 residues. After removal of 6 bases from V and 6 bases from J, the junction contained 3 bases not matched to a gene. The CDR3 nucleotides read TGTGCCAGCAGCCAACAGGGGGCCGGGGAGCTGTTTTTT. Translation gives CASSQQGAGELFF.

The chain has TRBV3-1 (or the pseudogene TRBV3-2) and TRBJ2-1; maybe TRBD1 (5 bases). Germline CDR1 LGHDT, CDR2 YNNKEL (reference sequence). The length of the CDR3 is 16 residues. Trimming removed 4 bases from V and 8 bases from J, with 21 bases in between. The CDR3, as DNA: TGTGCCAGCAGCCCCTACCAGGGCTTTACGGCCGATGAGCAGTTCTTC. This codes for CASSPYQGFTADEQFF.

The V call is TRBV6-4, the J call TRBJ1-4, with 10 nucleotides matching TRBD1. The CDR3 is 18 amino acids. Losses at the gene ends were 6 bases for V and 5 bases for J; bases not matched to a gene: 15. CDR1 MRHNA and CDR2 SNTAGT come from the germline V gene. This chain's CDR3 is CASSKVRDRGIENEKLFF. CDR3 coding DNA: TGTGCCAGCAGCAAGGTAAGGGACAGGGGAATTGAGAATGAAAAACTGTTTTTT.

J is TRBJ1-2 and V is TRBV28, with 8 bases lining up with TRBD1. Per the germline V gene, CDR1 is MDHEN and CDR2 is SYDVKM. The CDR3 has 12 amino acids. V trimming: 7 bases; J trimming: 3 bases; junction bases outside the gene matches: 1. In DNA, the CDR3 is TGTGCCAGCAAACAGGGGGACTATGGCTACACCTTC. This translates into CASKQGDYGYTF.

The chain employs TRBV4-3 and TRBJ1-5, with TRBD1 matching 9 bases. Germline V lookup: CDR1 LGHNA, CDR2 YSLEER. V lost 5 bases to trimming and J lost 5 bases; unmatched junction nucleotides: 4. CDR3 length: 14 amino acids. The CDR3 sequence is CASSLTGGDQPQHF. The CDR3 region has the DNA TGCGCCAGCAGCTTGACAGGGGGTGATCAGCCCCAGCATTTT.

This sequence joins TRBV7-3 and TRBJ2-1; 11 nucleotides align to TRBD2. CDR1 and CDR2 from the germline V gene are SGHTA and FQGTGA. CDR3 length: 15 residues. Trimming cost V 3 bases and J 10 bases; bases outside gene matches: 8. The CDR3 is CASSLGSGRAWEQFF. The CDR3 nucleotides are TGTGCCAGCAGCTTGGGTAGCGGGAGGGCTTGGGAGCAGTTCTTC.

This clone was counted at least ten times. The chain has TRBV3-1 (or the pseudogene TRBV3-2) and TRBJ1-6; the D is unclear. CDR1 LGHDT and CDR2 YNNKEL come from the germline V gene (reference sequence). V lost 1 base, J lost 8 bases, and 9 bases lay in between. This CDR3 has 14 residues. The CDR3 bases are TGTGCCAGCAGCCAAGGTCTTCGAGATTCACCCCTCCACTTT. Protein product: CASSQGLRDSPLHF.

The chain uses TRBV19 and TRBJ1-1; 8 nucleotides align to TRBD1. Looked up from germline, CDR1 is LNHDA and CDR2 is SQIVND (reference sequence). The CDR3 consists of 13 residues. V trimming: 6 bases; J trimming: 3 bases; junction bases outside the gene matches: 3. The CDR3 here is CASRATGDTEAFF. The CDR3 DNA follows: TGTGCCAGTAGGGCGACAGGGGACACTGAAGCTTTCTTT.

J is TRBJ1-1 and V is TRBV6-5; D gene ambiguous. Per the germline V gene, CDR1 is MNHEY and CDR2 is SVGAGI. This CDR3 is 14 amino acids long. V dropped 2 bases and J dropped 7 bases, with 14 bases sitting between them. CDR3 region: CASSYMRESGEAFF. The DNA for the CDR3 is TGTGCCAGCAGTTACATGAGGGAGAGCGGTGAAGCTTTCTTT.

A few counts support this clone. The chain recombines TRBV6-6 with TRBJ1-2; a weak D match, TRBD1 (5 bases). Looked up from germline, CDR1 is MNHNY and CDR2 is SVGAGI (reference sequence). This CDR3 is 14 amino acids long. Trimming shortened V by 1 base and J by 8 bases, and 14 bases separated the two germline ends. The CDR3 here is CASSYLSAGYGYTF. The CDR3 DNA follows: TGTGCCAGCAGTTACTTGTCGGCAGGGTACGGCTACACCTTC.

The rearrangement uses TRBV28 and TRBJ2-7; 7 nucleotides match TRBD1. The ends lost 2 bases at V and 6 bases at J; junction bases unmatched: 7. This CDR3 spans 14 amino acids. The germline V gene has CDR1 MDHEN and CDR2 SYDVKM. CDR3 amino acids: CASSLPSRQGEQYF. Here the CDR3 DNA reads TGTGCCAGCAGTTTACCCTCAAGACAGGGCGAGCAGTACTTC.

This rearrangement joins TRBV18 to TRBJ2-7, with D possibly being TRBD2 (5 bases). CDR1 and CDR2 from the germline V gene are KGHSH and LQKENI. V dropped 3 bases and J dropped 3 bases, with 15 bases sitting between them. The CDR3 has 15 amino acids. DNA of the CDR3: TGTGCCAGCTCACCGAAGGCGGGTTTAGACTACGAGCAGTACTTC. Translation: CASSPKAGLDYEQYF.

This clone came up a few times. The chain has TRBV6-5 and TRBJ1-1, with a weak D call TRBD1 (6 bases). The CDR3 has 14 residues. V dropped 7 bases and J dropped 1 base, with 13 bases sitting between them. Germline V gene sequence: CDR1 MNHEY, CDR2 SVGAGI. CDR3 in amino acids: CASNGMGANTEAFF. DNA of the CDR3: TGTGCCAGCAACGGAATGGGGGCGAACACTGAAGCTTTCTTT.

This clone was seen more than once but under ten times. The chain carries TRBV3-1 (or the pseudogene TRBV3-2) and TRBJ2-7, with 12 bases matching TRBD2. The germline gives CDR1 LGHDT, CDR2 YNNKEL (reference sequence). V shed 2 bases and J 6 bases; nucleotides not matched to a gene: 11. The CDR3 has 17 residues. CDR3 sequence: CASSQLTLAGGPVEQYF. CDR3 nucleotide sequence: TGTGCCAGCAGCCAACTAACGCTAGCGGGGGGGCCGGTCGAGCAGTACTTC.

The chain recombines TRBV10-3 with TRBJ1-1; no clear D. The V gene lost 10 bases and the J gene lost 1 base, with 13 bases spanning the gap. The CDR3 is 13 amino acids. Germline CDR1 and CDR2: ENHRY and SYGVKD. CDR3 sequence (DNA): TGTGCCACCACCTTACAGCCGAACACTGAAGCTTTCTTT. Translating it yields CATTLQPNTEAFF.

J is TRBJ1-3 and V is TRBV6-5; D possibly corresponds to TRBD1 (6 bases). In germline, CDR1 is MNHEY, CDR2 SVGAGI. The CDR3 totals 15 residues. Deletions cut 6 bases from V and 2 bases from J, with 14 bases between. CDR3 coding DNA: TGTGCCAGCAGGACGGACAGTACTGCTGGAAACACCATATATTTT. This codes for CASRTDSTAGNTIYF.

The V gene is TRBV2, the J gene TRBJ2-1, with a weak D call TRBD2 (6 bases). CDR1 and CDR2 (germline): SNHLY, FYNNEI. The ends were cut back, 10 bases at V and 3 bases at J, with 16 bases in the middle. This CDR3 has 14 amino acids. This CDR3 reads CANHPRGNYNEQFF. For the CDR3, the DNA is TGTGCCAACCACCCCCGGGGGAACTACAATGAGCAGTTCTTC.

The rearrangement uses TRBV28 and TRBJ2-3; D possibly corresponds to TRBD1 (7 bases). Germline V gene sequence: CDR1 MDHEN, CDR2 SYDVKM. V was trimmed by 7 bases and J by 5 bases, leaving 22 bases between them. This CDR3 has 16 amino acids. Here the CDR3 reads CASTTLGGQGVDTQYF. The CDR3 coding sequence is TGTGCCAGCACCACCTTGGGGGGTCAGGGGGTAGATACGCAGTATTTT.

J is TRBJ2-3 and V is TRBV19; 11 nucleotides line up with TRBD2. Germline values: CDR1 LNHDA, CDR2 SQIVND (reference sequence). The CDR3 consists of 16 residues. Losses at the gene ends were 5 bases for V and 2 bases for J; bases not matched to a gene: 6. The CDR3 spells CASSLEGLAATDTQYF. The CDR3 DNA is TGTGCCAGTAGTCTCGAGGGACTAGCGGCCACAGATACGCAGTATTTT.

The CDR3 DNA follows: TGTGCCAGCAGTCCTAACTTAGAGACCCAGTACTTC. Amino acid sequence: CASSPNLETQYF. The chain uses TRBV2 and TRBJ2-5; D remains unclear. Trimming took 5 bases from V and 4 from J, leaving 8 bases between them. CDR1 SNHLY and CDR2 FYNNEI come from the germline V gene. CDR3 length: 12 amino acids.

CDR3 DNA sequence: TGCGCCAGCAGCGGAGAGACCACGGGGTATGGCTACACCTTC. It translates to CASSGETTGYGYTF. This chain joins TRBV5-1 and TRBJ1-2; D is ambiguous. In germline, CDR1 is SGHRS, CDR2 YFSETQ. Trimming removed 4 bases at V and 5 bases at J, with 15 bases between. This CDR3 contains 14 residues.

The chain links TRBV4-1 to TRBJ1-6, with 9 bases fitting TRBD1. Trimming cost V 4 bases and J 9 bases; bases outside gene matches: 10. The CDR3 has 16 residues. Germline V lookup: CDR1 MGHRA, CDR2 YSYEKL. CDR3 amino acids: CASSPPPGQGSSPLHF. The CDR3 nucleotides read TGCGCCAGCAGCCCTCCTCCGGGACAGGGTAGTTCACCCCTCCACTTT.

The rearrangement joins TRBV28 to TRBJ1-4; D ambiguous. CDR3 size: 15 residues. The germline gives CDR1 MDHEN, CDR2 SYDVKM. The ends were cut back, 6 bases at V and 7 bases at J, with 18 bases in the middle. In DNA, the CDR3 is TGTGCCAGCAGACATAGCGGACCGTCTACTGAAAAACTGTTTTTT. Translated, it gives CASRHSGPSTEKLFF.

The CDR3 sequence: CASSLRKSYEQYF. The CDR3 coding sequence is TGTGCCAGCAGTTTAAGAAAGAGCTACGAGCAGTACTTC. The chain is built from TRBV27 and TRBJ2-7, with unresolved D. The V end lost 2 bases, the J end lost 3 bases, and 8 bases lay between the germline ends. The CDR3 runs 13 residues. Germline values: CDR1 MNHEY, CDR2 SMNVEV (reference sequence).

The rearrangement links TRBV9 to TRBJ2-3, with TRBD2 matching over 11 bases. The V gene end was trimmed by 3 bases and the J gene end by 4 bases; junction bases not matched to a gene: 7. CDR3 length: 16 residues. Germline CDR1 and CDR2: SGDLS and YYNGEE. The CDR3 spells CASSAGTSGVSDTQYF. The CDR3 DNA follows: TGTGCCAGCAGCGCCGGGACTAGCGGCGTATCAGATACGCAGTATTTT. Complete variable domain (other parts from reference TRBV9 and TRBJ2-3): DSGVTQTPKHLITATGQRVTLRCSPRSGDLSVYWYQQSLDQGLQFLIQYYNGEERAKGNILERFSAQQFPDLHSELNLSSLELGDSALYFCASSAGTSGVSDTQYFGPGTRLTVL.

The J gene is TRBJ2-1, the V gene TRBV24-1; 12 bases are shared with TRBD2. V shed 4 bases, J shed 6 bases, and the junction held 9 bases outside the gene matches. The CDR3 consists of 17 residues. The V gene's germline CDR1 is KGHDR and CDR2 SFDVKD. Written as DNA, the CDR3 is TGTGCCACCAGTGACCCACTAGCGGGGGGAGACATCAATGAGCAGTTCTTC. Translated, it gives CATSDPLAGGDINEQFF.